This paragraph reports one T cell receptor beta chain. It has no known antigen specificity. The data stem from a study of CXCR3-negative and CXCR3-positive naive CD8 T cells (dated by TCRdb to the late 2010s). Study-level background: In total, 110 million to 150 million TRB reads were obtained, corresponding to roughly 1.5 +/- 0.3 million reads per library. The diversity and physicochemical repertoire analyses included some 11 donors pooled from two independent experiments. The TRBV-TRBJ cluster analysis covered naive subsets from 5 donors and memory cells from 3 donors.

Sequencing relied on a NextSeq 550. The Human TCR Profiling Kit (MiLaboratory) was used to prepare UMI-labeled 5' RACE TRB cDNA libraries. The full amount of extracted RNA was used for cDNA synthesis, and the full amount of resulting cDNA was used for PCR amplification. Libraries were prepared in parallel with an identical number of PCR cycles. As for the original processing: MIGEC and MiXCR extracted about 53,000 +/- 10,000 unique UMI-labeled TRB cDNA molecules per library, requiring at least two reads per UMI. An average of around 40,000 +/- 10,000 functional in-frame TRB CDR3 nucleotide clonotypes without stop codons was found per library. After downsampling to 5000 UMI-labeled TRB molecules per sample, diversity metrics such as normalized Shannon-Wiener and Chao1 were calculated in VDJtools. VDJtools computed clonotype-size-weighted physicochemical properties of the central five CDR3 residues: interaction energy, strength, volume and Kidera factor 4. TCRdb reprocessed the raw reads; every CDR3 protein sequence is a single record, and DNA is not supplied. These V and J calls originate from TCRdb's pipeline instead of the authors' own analysis. The sample table records 150,000 to 180,000 distinct CDR3 sequences. In total, the top ten clones hold approximately 0.46% of the sample.

For each CD8+ T cell subset, flow sorting was done in triplicate, and roughly 310,000 cells per subset went directly into RLT lysis buffer. Naive CD8+ T cells were defined stringently as CD45RO-CCR7+CD27+CD95- to exclude memory contaminants. Standard density gradient centrifugation was used to isolate peripheral blood mononuclear cells from buffy coats. Naive CXCR3-negative and CXCR3-positive CD8+ T cells were flow-sorted on a FACSAria III. An RNeasy Mini Kit was used to extract total RNA from the sorted cells. What the work shows at the level of the full study, not this receptor alone: Because surface CD5, which has been linked to self-reactivity in mice, was comparable between naive subsets, TCR interaction strength was also inferred from TRB CDR3 physicochemical properties. CXCR3 expression partially decreased after cryopreservation, so most assays used freshly isolated PBMCs. Within the same donor, TRBV-TRBJ usage looked similar between naive CXCR3-negative and CXCR3-positive cells, but memory cells had distinct patterns. TRB CDR3s from CXCR3-positive naive cells showed higher hydrophobicity (lower Kidera factor 4), lower energy, and higher strength and volume indices than CXCR3-negative naive cells. Repertoire diversity was comparably high in both naive subsets but much lower in memory CD8+ T cells.

Sequenced input: naive CXCR3+ CD8+ T cells from blood. The sample's cell subset or site label, in plain terms: CD45RO-CCR7+CD27+CD95- naive CD8+ T cells expressing CXCR3 (TNR3+). The origin of this receptor is a human donor in good health. Some clones in this sample may be carry-over from other donors' samples.

CDR3 reads: CASSLEGLYNEQFF. The chain uses TRBV13 and TRBJ2-1. The CDR3 numbers 14 residues from cysteine through phenylalanine. The nucleotide record is missing. CDR1 PRHDT and CDR2 FYEKMQ were looked up in the germline V gene (reference sequence).